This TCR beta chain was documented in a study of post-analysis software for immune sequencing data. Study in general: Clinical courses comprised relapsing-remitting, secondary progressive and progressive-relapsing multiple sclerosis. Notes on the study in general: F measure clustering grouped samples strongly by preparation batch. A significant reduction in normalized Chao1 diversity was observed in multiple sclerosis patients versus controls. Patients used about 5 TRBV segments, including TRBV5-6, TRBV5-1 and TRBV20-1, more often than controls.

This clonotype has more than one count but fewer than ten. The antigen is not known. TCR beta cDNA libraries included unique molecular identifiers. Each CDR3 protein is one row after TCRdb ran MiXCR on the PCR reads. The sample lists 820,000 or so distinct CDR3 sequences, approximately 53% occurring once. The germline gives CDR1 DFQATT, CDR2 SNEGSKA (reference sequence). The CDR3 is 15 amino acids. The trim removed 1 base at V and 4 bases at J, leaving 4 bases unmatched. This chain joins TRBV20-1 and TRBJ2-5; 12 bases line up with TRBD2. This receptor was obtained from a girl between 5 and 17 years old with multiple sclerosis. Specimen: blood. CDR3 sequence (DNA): TGCAGTGCTAGAGTGACTAGCGGGAGACGAGAGACCCAGTACTTC. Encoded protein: CSARVTSGRRETQYF.